The 10 T cell receptor beta chains in this list originate from one sample, sequenced in a study of human T cells and chemical hapten exposure. Time point defined: patch test 1, 2 weeks after DPC sensitization. The treatment denotes: therapeutic diphenylcyclopropenone sensitization with weekly scalp DPC. TCRdb reprocessed the RACE reads via MiXCR and lists one record per CDR3 protein. The sample consists of under 450,000 distinct CDR3 sequences, nearly 5% of them appearing once. Sequencing was performed on whole blood, taken in connection with sensitization to the hapten diphenylcyclopropenone (DPC). All receptors derive from a woman aged 45-65 years with alopecia areata. Some clones in this sample may be carry-over from other donors' samples.

This clonotype was detected ten times or more. At one boundary the junction diverges from the germline segment, which might be a read error. V usage is TRBV12-3 or TRBV12-4 and J usage is TRBJ2-1; TRBD2 might be the D (6 bases). The CDR3 loop spans 12 amino acids. The CDR3, as DNA: TGTGCCAGCAGTTCGGGGAGGTTGGAGCGGTTCTTC. It is translated as CASSSGRLERFF.

This clonotype was seen at least ten times. This chain connects TRBV9 to TRBJ1-1, with 9 bases lining up with TRBD1. J gave up 3 bases and V 5 bases, and 2 bases lay outside the gene matches. This CDR3 has 13 amino acids. Germline values: CDR1 SGDLS, CDR2 YYNGEE. CDR3: CASSRTGDTEAFF. The CDR3 region has the DNA TGTGCCAGCAGTCGGACAGGGGACACTGAAGCTTTCTTT. Complete variable domain (other parts from reference TRBV9 and TRBJ1-1): DSGVTQTPKHLITATGQRVTLRCSPRSGDLSVYWYQQSLDQGLQFLIQYYNGEERAKGNILERFSAQQFPDLHSELNLSSLELGDSALYFCASSRTGDTEAFFGQGTRLTVV.

This clonotype was picked up many times. V usage is TRBV4-2 and J usage is TRBJ1-2; D might be TRBD1 (5 bases). The CDR3 consists of 13 residues. CDR1 is LGHNA, CDR2 YNFKEQ, per germline. V lost 3 bases to trimming and J lost 3 bases, with 8 bases between them. CDR3 DNA sequence: TGTGCCAGCAGCCAGGGGGATGACTATGGCTACACCTTC. It codes for CASSQGDDYGYTF.

The V and J genes are TRBV7-8 and TRBJ1-2; TRBD1 might be the D (5 bases). The V gene's germline CDR1 is SGHVS and CDR2 FQNEAQ. The ends were cut back, 1 base at V and 5 bases at J, with 11 bases in the middle. The CDR3 length is 14 residues. Here the CDR3 reads CASSLERTPYGYTF. CDR3 nucleotide sequence: TGTGCCAGCAGCTTAGAAAGGACACCTTATGGCTACACCTTC.

This clonotype was detected ten times or more. This sequence joins TRBV5-6 and TRBJ1-5; D remains unclear. Trimming stripped 0 bases from V and 6 bases from J, with 10 bases between. Germline assignment: CDR1 SGHDT and CDR2 YYEEEE. The CDR3 totals 14 residues. CDR3 nucleotide sequence: TGTGCCAGCAGCTTGGGGACGGAGGGTCAGCCCCAGCATTTT. This codes for CASSLGTEGQPQHF. Full variable domain (outside the CDR3, taken from reference TRBV5-6 and TRBJ1-5): DAGVTQSPTHLIKTRGQQVTLRCSPKSGHDTVSWYQQALGQGPQFIFQYYEEEERQRGNFPDRFSGHQFPNYSSELNVNALLLGDSALYLCASSLGTEGQPQHFGDGTRLSIL.

This clonotype has ten or more counts. The chain has TRBV3-1 and TRBJ1-6, with D possibly being TRBD1 (5 bases). V lost 0 bases, J lost 7 bases, and 7 bases lay in between. Looked up from germline, CDR1 is LGHDT and CDR2 is YNNKEL (reference sequence). The CDR3 totals 14 residues. The CDR3 DNA reads as TGTGCCAGCAGCCAAGATTGGGGGAATTCACCCCTCCACTTT. Protein product: CASSQDWGNSPLHF.

This clonotype was observed at least ten times. The V and J genes are TRBV5-1 and TRBJ2-5; 10 nucleotides agree with TRBD2. The CDR3 spans 19 residues. The V segment lost 0 bases and the J segment 4 bases; nucleotides outside the gene matches: 15. Germline values: CDR1 SGHRS, CDR2 YFSETQ. The CDR3 nucleotides are TGCGCCAGCAGCTTGGAGCGGGGGGGCCACCGGTTGACCGGAGAGACCCAGTACTTC. The encoded protein is CASSLERGGHRLTGETQYF.

This clonotype was seen ten or more times. This chain joins TRBV28 and TRBJ2-7, with 8 bases fitting TRBD2. This CDR3 spans 18 amino acids. The germline CDR1 and CDR2 sequences are MDHEN and SYDVKM. Germline trimming cut 4 bases from V and 7 bases from J; bases unmatched to any gene: 21. The CDR3 here is CASSSTGAGAILWWEQYF. CDR3 nucleotides: TGTGCCAGCAGTTCCACCGGAGCGGGAGCAATCCTCTGGTGGGAGCAGTACTTC.

This clonotype has just a few counts. CDR3 bases: TGTGCCATCAGTGGCGAATCCGGGACAGGCTTCTACGAGCAGTACTTC. Translation gives CAISGESGTGFYEQYF. The chain employs TRBV10-3 and TRBJ2-7; 8 bases align to TRBD1. Trimming cost V 4 bases and J 3 bases; bases outside gene matches: 11. The CDR3 spans 16 residues. In germline, CDR1 is ENHRY, CDR2 SYGVKD.

This clonotype was observed many times. This rearrangement joins TRBV7-8 to TRBJ2-3; maybe TRBD1 (5 bases). Trimming stripped 5 bases from V and 3 bases from J, with 18 bases between. The CDR3 contains 16 residues. Germline assignment: CDR1 SGHVS and CDR2 FQNEAQ. The CDR3 protein is CASSTRQRMTTDTQYF. The CDR3 DNA reads as TGTGCCAGCAGCACCAGACAGCGAATGACGACAGATACGCAGTATTTT.